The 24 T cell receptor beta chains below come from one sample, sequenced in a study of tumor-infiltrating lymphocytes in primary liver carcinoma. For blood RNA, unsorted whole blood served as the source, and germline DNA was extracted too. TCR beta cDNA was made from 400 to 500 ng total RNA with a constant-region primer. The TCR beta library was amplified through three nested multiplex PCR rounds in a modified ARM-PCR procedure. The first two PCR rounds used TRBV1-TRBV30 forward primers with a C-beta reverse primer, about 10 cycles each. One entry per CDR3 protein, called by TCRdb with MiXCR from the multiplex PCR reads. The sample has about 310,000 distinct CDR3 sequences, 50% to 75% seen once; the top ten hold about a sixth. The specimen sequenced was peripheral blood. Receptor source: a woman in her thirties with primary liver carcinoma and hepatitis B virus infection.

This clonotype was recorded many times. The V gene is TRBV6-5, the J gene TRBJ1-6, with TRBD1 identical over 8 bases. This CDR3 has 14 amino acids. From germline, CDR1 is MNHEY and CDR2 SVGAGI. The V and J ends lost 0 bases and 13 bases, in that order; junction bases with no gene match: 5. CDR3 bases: TGTGCCAGCAGTTACTCGGACAGGGCCGGTCCCCTCCACTTT. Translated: CASSYSDRAGPLHF.

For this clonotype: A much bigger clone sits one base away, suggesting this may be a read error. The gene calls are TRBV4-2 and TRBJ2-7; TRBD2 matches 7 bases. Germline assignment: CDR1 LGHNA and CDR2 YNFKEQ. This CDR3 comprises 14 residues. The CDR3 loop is CASSHRGSGDEKYF. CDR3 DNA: TGTGCCAGCAGCCACCGCGGGAGTGGCGACGAGAAGTACTTC.

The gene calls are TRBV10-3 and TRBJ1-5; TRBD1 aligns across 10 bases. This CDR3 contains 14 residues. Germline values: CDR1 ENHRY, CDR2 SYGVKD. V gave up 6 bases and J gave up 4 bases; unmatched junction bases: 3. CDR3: CAISGTGDNQPQHF. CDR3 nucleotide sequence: TGTGCCATCAGCGGGACAGGGGATAATCAGCCCCAGCATTTT.

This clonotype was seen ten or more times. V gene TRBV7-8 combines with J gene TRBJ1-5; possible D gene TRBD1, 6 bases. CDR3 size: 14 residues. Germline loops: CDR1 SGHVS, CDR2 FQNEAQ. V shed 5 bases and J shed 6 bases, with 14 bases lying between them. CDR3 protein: CASSVGGAGQPQHF. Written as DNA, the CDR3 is TGTGCCAGCAGCGTGGGGGGGGCGGGTCAGCCCCAGCATTTT.

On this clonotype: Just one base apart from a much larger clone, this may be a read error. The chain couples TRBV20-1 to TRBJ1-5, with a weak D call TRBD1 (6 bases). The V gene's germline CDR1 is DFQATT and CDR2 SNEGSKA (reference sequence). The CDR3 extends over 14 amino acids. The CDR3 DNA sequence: TGCAGTACTAGCCTAACAGGGAGAAATCAGCCCCAGCATTTT. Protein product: CSTSLTGRNQPQHF.

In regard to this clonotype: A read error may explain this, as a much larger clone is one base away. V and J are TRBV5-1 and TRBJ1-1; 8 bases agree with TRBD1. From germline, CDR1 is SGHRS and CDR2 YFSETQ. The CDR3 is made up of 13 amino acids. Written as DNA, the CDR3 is TGCGCCAGCAGCTTTCAGGGGGCTACTGAAACTTTCTTT. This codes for CASSFQGATETFF.

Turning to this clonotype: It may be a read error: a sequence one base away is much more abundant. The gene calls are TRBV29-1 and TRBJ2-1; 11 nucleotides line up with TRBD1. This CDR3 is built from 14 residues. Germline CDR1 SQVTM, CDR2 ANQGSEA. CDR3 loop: CSVSRDRGMFEHFF. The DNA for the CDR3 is TGCAGCGTCAGCCGGGACAGGGGGATGTTTGAGCACTTCTTC.

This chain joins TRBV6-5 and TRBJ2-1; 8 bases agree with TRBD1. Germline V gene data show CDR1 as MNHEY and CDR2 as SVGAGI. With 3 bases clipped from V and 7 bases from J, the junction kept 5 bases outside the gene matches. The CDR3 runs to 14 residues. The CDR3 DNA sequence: TGTGCCAGCAGTTATAGGACAGGGTTGAATGAGCAGTTCTTC. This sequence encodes CASSYRTGLNEQFF.

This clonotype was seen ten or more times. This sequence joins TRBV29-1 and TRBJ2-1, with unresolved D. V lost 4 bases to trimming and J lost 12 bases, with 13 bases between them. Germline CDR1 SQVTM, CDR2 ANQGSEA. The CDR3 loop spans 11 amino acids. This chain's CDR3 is CSVGANQMQFF. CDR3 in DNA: TGCAGCGTTGGGGCCAACCAAATGCAGTTCTTC.

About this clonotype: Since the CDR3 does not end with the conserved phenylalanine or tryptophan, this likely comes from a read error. The CDR3: CASSEGPSTDTQYL. CDR3 coding DNA: TGTGCCAGCAGTGAGGGGCCTAGCACAGATACGCAGTATTTG. J is TRBJ2-3 and V is TRBV6-1; tentative D call: TRBD1 (5 bases). The CDR3 consists of 14 residues. Germline-derived CDR1 and CDR2 are MNHNS and SASEGT. The V and J ends lost 3 bases and 0 bases respectively, with 7 bases between them.

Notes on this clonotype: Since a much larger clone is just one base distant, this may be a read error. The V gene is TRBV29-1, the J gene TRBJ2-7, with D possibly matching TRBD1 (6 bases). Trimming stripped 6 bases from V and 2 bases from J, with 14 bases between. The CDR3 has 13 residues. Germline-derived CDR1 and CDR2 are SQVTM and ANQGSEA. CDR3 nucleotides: TGCAGCGTCAGGACAGAGTCTACCTACGAGCAGTACTTC. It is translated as CSVRTESTYEQYF.

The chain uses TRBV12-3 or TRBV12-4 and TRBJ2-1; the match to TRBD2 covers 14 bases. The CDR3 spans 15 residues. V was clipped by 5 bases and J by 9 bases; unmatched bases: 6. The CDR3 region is CASSRMTSGRGEQFF. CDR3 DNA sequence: TGTGCCAGCAGTCGTATGACTAGCGGGAGGGGTGAGCAGTTCTTC.

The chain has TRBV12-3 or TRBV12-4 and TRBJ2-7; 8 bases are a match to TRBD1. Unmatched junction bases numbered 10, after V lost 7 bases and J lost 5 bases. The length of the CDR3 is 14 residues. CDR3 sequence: CASTYTGGRHEQYF. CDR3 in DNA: TGTGCCAGCACTTATACAGGGGGTCGGCACGAGCAGTACTTC.

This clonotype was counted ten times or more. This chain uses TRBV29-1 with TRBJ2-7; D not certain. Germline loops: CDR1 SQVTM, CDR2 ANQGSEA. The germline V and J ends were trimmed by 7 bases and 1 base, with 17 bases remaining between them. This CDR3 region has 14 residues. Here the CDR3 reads CSAKAVVGSYEQYF. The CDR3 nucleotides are TGCAGCGCCAAGGCGGTAGTAGGGTCCTACGAGCAGTACTTC.

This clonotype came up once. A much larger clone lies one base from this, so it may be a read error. The CDR3 reads CASGAAPGNTIYF. The CDR3 bases are TGTGCTAGTGGGGCAGCCCCTGGAAACACCATATATTTT. The V and J genes are TRBV12-5 and TRBJ1-3; no clear D. This CDR3 contains 13 residues. From germline, CDR1 is LGHNT and CDR2 FRNRAP. Trimming pared 6 bases from V and 2 bases from J, leaving 8 bases between.

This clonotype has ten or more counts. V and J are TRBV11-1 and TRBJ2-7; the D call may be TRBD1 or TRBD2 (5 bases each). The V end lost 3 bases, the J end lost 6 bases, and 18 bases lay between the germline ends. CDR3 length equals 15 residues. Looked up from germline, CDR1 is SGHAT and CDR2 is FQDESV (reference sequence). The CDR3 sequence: CASSLNRGKGIEQYF. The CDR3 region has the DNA TGTGCCAGCAGCTTGAATCGGGGTAAGGGGATCGAGCAGTACTTC.

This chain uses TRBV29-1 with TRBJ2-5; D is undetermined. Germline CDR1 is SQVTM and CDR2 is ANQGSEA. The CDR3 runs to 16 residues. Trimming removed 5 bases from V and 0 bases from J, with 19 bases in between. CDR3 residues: CSVLRATPNDQETQYF. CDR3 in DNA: TGCAGCGTTCTCCGTGCGACCCCTAACGACCAAGAGACCCAGTACTTC.

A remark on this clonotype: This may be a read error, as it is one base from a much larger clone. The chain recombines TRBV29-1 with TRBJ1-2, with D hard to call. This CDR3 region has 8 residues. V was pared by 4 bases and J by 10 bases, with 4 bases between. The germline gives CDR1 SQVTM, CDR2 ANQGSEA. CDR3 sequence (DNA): TGCAGCGTTGGTGACTACACCTTC. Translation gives CSVGDYTF.

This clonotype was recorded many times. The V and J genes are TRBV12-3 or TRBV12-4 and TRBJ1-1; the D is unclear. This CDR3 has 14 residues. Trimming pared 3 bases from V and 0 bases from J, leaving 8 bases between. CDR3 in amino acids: CASSLGTLNTEAFF. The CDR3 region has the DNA TGTGCCAGCAGTTTGGGCACATTGAACACTGAAGCTTTCTTT.

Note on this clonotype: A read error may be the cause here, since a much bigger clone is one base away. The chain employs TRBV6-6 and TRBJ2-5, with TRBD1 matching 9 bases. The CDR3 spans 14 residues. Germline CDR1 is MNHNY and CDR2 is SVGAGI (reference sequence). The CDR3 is CASSRTGAQGTQYF. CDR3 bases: TGTGCCAGCAGTCGGACAGGGGCCCAAGGGACCCAGTACTTC.

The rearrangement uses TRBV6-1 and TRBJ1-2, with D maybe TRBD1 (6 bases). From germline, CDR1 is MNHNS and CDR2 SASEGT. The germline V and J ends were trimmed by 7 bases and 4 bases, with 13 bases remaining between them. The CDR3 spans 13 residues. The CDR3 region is CASKGDSGYGYTF. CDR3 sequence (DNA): TGTGCCAGCAAGGGGGATAGCGGCTATGGCTACACCTTC.

The CDR3 DNA reads TGTGCCAGCAGCCACAATGCAGGGGGTTGGATGCAAGAGACCCAGTACTTC. It specifies CASSHNAGGWMQETQYF. The gene calls are TRBV14 and TRBJ2-5; 7 nucleotides align to TRBD1. CDR3 length equals 17 residues. Germline CDR1 SGHDN, CDR2 FVKESK. The ends lost 3 bases at V and 2 bases at J; junction bases unmatched: 12.

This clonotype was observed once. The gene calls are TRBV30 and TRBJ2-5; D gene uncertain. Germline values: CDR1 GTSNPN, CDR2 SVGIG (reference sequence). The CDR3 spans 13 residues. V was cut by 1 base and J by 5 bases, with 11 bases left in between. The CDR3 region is CAWSGGGIETQYF. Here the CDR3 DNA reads TGTGCCTGGAGTGGAGGTGGTATCGAGACCCAGTACTTC.

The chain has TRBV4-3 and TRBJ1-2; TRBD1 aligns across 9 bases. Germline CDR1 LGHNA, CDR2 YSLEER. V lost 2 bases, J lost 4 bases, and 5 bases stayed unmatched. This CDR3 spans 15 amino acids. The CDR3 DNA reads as TGCGCCAGCAGCCAAAGCACAGGGGGCGGCTATGGCTACACCTTC. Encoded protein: CASSQSTGGGYGYTF.